This is a list of T cell receptor beta chains from one sample in a study of T-cell memory formation after mild COVID-19. TCRdb passed the 5' RACE reads through MiXCR, listing each CDR3 protein once. Among 450,000 or so distinct CDR3 sequences, approximately 25% were seen once, and the ten largest hold 12%. The sample comprised PBMCs or a T cell subset sorted from them (not recorded which). Source of these receptors: an adult woman who had mild COVID-19 (a few samples of this study predate the infection). Cell type and time point are not known. Both conserved end residues are part of each CDR3. The order of the fields is J gene, clone size, D gene, V gene, CDR3 protein, CDR3 DNA. A D gene is named only where the DNA matches it firmly. Clone size is shown for a subset of rows, as once, few, many or a class of expanded clone.

TRBJ2-2	few	TRBD2	TRBV2	CATSGTSGINTGELFF	TGTGCCACCTCCGGGACTAGCGGGATAAACACCGGGGAGCTGTTTTTT
TRBJ2-7	few	NA	TRBV5-4	CASSSPGRLSYEQYF	TGTGCCAGCAGTTCCCCGGGACGGCTTTCCTACGAGCAGTACTTC
TRBJ2-2	few	NA	TRBV9	CASSEGDTSNTGELFF	TGTGCCAGCAGCGAGGGGGACACGTCGAACACCGGGGAGCTGTTTTTT
TRBJ2-1	few	NA	TRBV30	CAWSSGNEQFF	TGTGCCTGGAGCTCTGGGAATGAGCAGTTCTTC
TRBJ2-3	NA	TRBD2	TRBV7-2	CASAWFELGTTTQYF	TGTGCCAGCGCTTGGTTTGAGCTGGGGACTACGACGCAGTATTTT
TRBJ2-1	few	TRBD2	TRBV24-1	CATSDSSGGPYNEQFF	TGTGCCACCAGTGATTCCAGCGGGGGCCCCTACAATGAGCAGTTCTTC
TRBJ2-3	NA	NA	TRBV7-2	CASLARYTDTQYF	TGTGCCAGTTTAGCGAGATACACAGATACGCAGTATTTT
TRBJ2-5	NA	NA	TRBV20-1	CSANDRYQETQYF	TGCAGTGCTAACGACAGGTACCAAGAGACCCAGTACTTC
TRBJ2-7	NA	TRBD1	TRBV6-5	CASSYGTGMYEQYF	TGTGCCAGCAGTTACGGGACAGGGATGTACGAGCAGTACTTC
TRBJ2-5	few	TRBD1	TRBV11-1	CASSLRGSDRDGKETQYF	TGTGCCAGCAGCTTAAGGGGATCCGACAGGGATGGGAAAGAGACCCAGTACTTC
TRBJ2-7	NA	NA	TRBV7-3	CASSLTDHAYEQYF	TGTGCCAGCAGCTTGACGGATCACGCCTACGAGCAGTACTTC
TRBJ2-5	NA	TRBD1	TRBV28	CASRSQGVLETQYF	TGTGCCAGCAGGTCCCAGGGGGTTTTGGAGACCCAGTACTTC
TRBJ1-4	NA	TRBD1	TRBV27	CASSLNRGNEKLFF	TGTGCCAGCAGTTTGAACAGGGGAAATGAAAAACTGTTTTTT
TRBJ2-3	few	TRBD2	TRBV12-5	CASGDPVAGVADTQYF	TGTGCTAGTGGAGATCCTGTAGCGGGAGTCGCAGATACGCAGTATTTT
TRBJ2-7	NA	TRBD2	TRBV9	CASSEGTSGRNEQYF	TGTGCCAGCAGCGAGGGGACTAGCGGGAGGAACGAGCAGTACTTC
TRBJ2-7	few	NA	TRBV12-3/TRBV12-4	CASSRGTDLEQYF	TGTGCCAGCAGCAGAGGGACGGATCTTGAGCAGTACTTC
TRBJ2-7	NA	NA	TRBV20-1	CSAREASRETYEQYF	TGCAGTGCTAGAGAGGCATCACGGGAGACCTACGAGCAGTACTTC
TRBJ2-2	few	NA	TRBV29-1	CRSAGLGELFF	TGCAGAAGTGCGGGGCTCGGGGAGCTGTTTTTT
TRBJ2-7	NA	TRBD1	TRBV12-3/TRBV12-4	CASSSYRDREHHYEQYF	TGTGCCAGCAGTTCCTACCGGGACAGGGAACACCACTACGAGCAGTACTTC
TRBJ2-3	NA	TRBD2	TRBV19	CASSIETGTSGPGTQYF	TGTGCCAGTAGTATAGAAACCGGGACTAGCGGCCCTGGGACGCAGTATTTT
TRBJ1-1	NA	NA	TRBV24-1	CATSDPFTTEAFF	TGTGCCACCAGTGATCCGTTTACCACTGAAGCTTTCTTT
TRBJ2-7	few	TRBD1	TRBV12-3/TRBV12-4	CASRRTATPLWGQGAVNEQYF	TGTGCCAGCAGACGAACAGCAACCCCATTGTGGGGACAGGGGGCGGTAAACGAGCAGTACTTC
TRBJ2-7	many	NA	TRBV21-1	CASSKTYEQYF	TGTGCCAGCAGCAAAACCTACGAGCAGTACTTC
TRBJ2-3	few	TRBD1	TRBV24-1	CATSRDSAGDTQYF	TGTGCCACCAGTAGGGACAGCGCGGGAGATACGCAGTATTTT